This T cell receptor (beta chain) was captured by sequencing in a study of T cell repertoires in cytomegalovirus infection. Study as a whole: The public TCR beta signatures pointed to both CMV infection and matching HLA type. Regarding the study as a whole: It was HLA-C-restricted CMV-specific TCR beta clonotypes that dominated the response ex vivo.

About this clonotype itself: Antigen: not known.

TCRdb re-called the reads through MiXCR, storing one row per CDR3 protein. The sample has about 920,000 distinct CDR3 sequences; roughly 30% are singletons. J lost 10 bases, V lost 1 base, and 16 bases had no gene match. The germline gives CDR1 DFQATT, CDR2 SNEGSKA (reference sequence). The CDR3 has 17 residues. The origin of this receptor is a human donor in good health (CMV status not recorded). Some clones in this sample may be carry-over from other donors' samples. The sequencing here drew on cultured CD8+ T cells from PBMCs, taken from culture after CMV antigen stimulation. The V gene is TRBV20-1, the J gene TRBJ1-2; 12 nucleotides line up with TRBD1. CDR3 residues: CSARGLDRDRGRLSYTF. The DNA for the CDR3 is TGCAGTGCTAGAGGCTTAGACCGGGACAGGGGGCGGTTATCCTACACCTTC.